These T cell receptor beta chains were read from a single sample in a study of graft-versus-host responses after intestinal transplantation. The table came from immunoSEQ multiplex PCR; TCRdb's copy has only in-frame clones and leaves some out. Here the sample spans over 9,000 clones, about 80% being singletons. The sequencing used PBMCs, collected about 70 weeks after intestinal transplant. Source of these receptors: a human patient who received an intestinal transplant, so some T cells may come from the graft donor. The CDR3 runs from the conserved cysteine through the conserved F or W. The D gene is left open where the match is weak. Rows may omit the clone size; those that give it use once, few, many or a size class.

abundance: once; j_gene: TRBJ2-7; v_gene: TRBV19; d_gene: .; len: 13; CDR3aa: CASSIDTFEGKYF; CDR3nt: TGTGCCAGTAGTATAGATACTTTTGAAGGAAAGTACTTC
abundance: .; j_gene: TRBJ2-7; v_gene: TRBV2; d_gene: .; len: 14; CDR3aa: CASIAGTGSYEQYF; CDR3nt: TGTGCCAGCATCGCCGGGACGGGCTCCTACGAGCAGTACTTC
abundance: .; j_gene: TRBJ2-7; v_gene: TRBV4-1; d_gene: TRBD1; len: 12; CDR3aa: CASSLTGAEQYF; CDR3nt: TGCGCCAGCAGCCTAACAGGGGCCGAGCAGTACTTC
abundance: .; j_gene: TRBJ2-1; v_gene: TRBV6-1; d_gene: .; len: 10; CDR3aa: CASLQGEQFF; CDR3nt: TGTGCCAGCCTCCAGGGAGAGCAGTTCTTC
abundance: .; j_gene: TRBJ2-2; v_gene: TRBV30; d_gene: .; len: 13; CDR3aa: CAWSERNTGELFF; CDR3nt: TGTGCCTGGAGTGAGAGGAACACCGGGGAGCTGTTTTTT
abundance: few; j_gene: TRBJ2-5; v_gene: TRBV11-2; d_gene: .; len: 15; CDR3aa: CASSSQGGGVRHQYF; CDR3nt: TGTGCCAGCAGCTCCCAGGGTGGCGGGGTCCGACACCAGTACTTC
abundance: .; j_gene: TRBJ1-1; v_gene: TRBV14; d_gene: .; len: 13; CDR3aa: CASSQDGGLEAFF; CDR3nt: TGTGCCAGCAGCCAAGATGGGGGACTTGAAGCTTTCTTT
abundance: .; j_gene: TRBJ1-5; v_gene: TRBV7-9; d_gene: .; len: 17; CDR3aa: CASSLGGQIYSNQPQHF; CDR3nt: TGTGCCAGCAGCTTAGGCGGTCAGATTTATAGCAATCAGCCCCAGCATTTT
abundance: .; j_gene: TRBJ1-1; v_gene: TRBV10-3; d_gene: TRBD1; len: 18; CDR3aa: CAISETASGGAPYTEAFF; CDR3nt: TGTGCCATCAGTGAGACTGCCTCAGGGGGAGCCCCGTACACTGAAGCTTTCTTT
abundance: .; j_gene: TRBJ1-1; v_gene: TRBV5-6; d_gene: .; len: 13; CDR3aa: CASSLPGGIEAFF; CDR3nt: TGTGCCAGCAGCTTGCCCGGGGGCATTGAAGCTTTCTTT
abundance: .; j_gene: TRBJ2-2; v_gene: TRBV6-4; d_gene: .; len: 13; CDR3aa: CASSDRATGELFF; CDR3nt: TGTGCCAGCAGTGACAGGGCCACCGGGGAGCTGTTTTTT
abundance: .; j_gene: TRBJ2-3; v_gene: TRBV19; d_gene: .; len: 14; CDR3aa: CASARILNTDTQYF; CDR3nt: TGTGCCAGTGCAAGAATTTTAAACACAGATACGCAGTATTTT
abundance: .; j_gene: TRBJ2-7; v_gene: TRBV12-5; d_gene: TRBD1; len: 15; CDR3aa: CASGSRDRDIYEQYF; CDR3nt: TGTGCTAGTGGTTCCCGGGACAGGGACATCTACGAGCAGTACTTC
abundance: .; j_gene: TRBJ1-1; v_gene: TRBV7-9; d_gene: .; len: 12; CDR3aa: CASSLQDTEAFF; CDR3nt: TGTGCCAGCAGCTTACAGGACACTGAAGCTTTCTTT
abundance: once; j_gene: TRBJ2-7; v_gene: TRBV10-3; d_gene: .; len: 14; CDR3aa: CAIRRTVAGYEQYF; CDR3nt: TGTGCCATCAGGAGGACCGTCGCGGGCTACGAGCAGTACTTC
abundance: .; j_gene: TRBJ2-5; v_gene: TRBV7-9; d_gene: .; len: 16; CDR3aa: CASSLIRGSVQETQYF; CDR3nt: TGTGCCAGCAGCTTAATCAGGGGTAGCGTCCAAGAGACCCAGTACTTC
abundance: .; j_gene: TRBJ1-2; v_gene: TRBV10-1; d_gene: .; len: 12; CDR3aa: CASSESTNGYTF; CDR3nt: TGCGCCAGCAGTGAGTCAACGAATGGCTACACCTTC
abundance: few; j_gene: TRBJ1-5; v_gene: TRBV6-7; d_gene: .; len: 11; CDR3aa: CASSLDQPQHF; CDR3nt: TGTGCCAGCAGTTTGGATCAGCCCCAGCATTTT
abundance: .; j_gene: TRBJ1-2; v_gene: TRBV2; d_gene: .; len: 14; CDR3aa: CASSLEQGHYGYTF; CDR3nt: TGTGCCAGCAGTTTAGAGCAGGGGCACTATGGCTACACCTTC
abundance: few; j_gene: TRBJ2-7; v_gene: TRBV7-3; d_gene: TRBD1; len: 15; CDR3aa: CASSRGQGAQYEQYF; CDR3nt: TGTGCCAGCAGCCGGGGACAGGGGGCGCAGTACGAGCAGTACTTC
abundance: .; j_gene: TRBJ1-4; v_gene: TRBV29-1; d_gene: .; len: 14; CDR3aa: CSVEVGRPGEKLFF; CDR3nt: TGCAGCGTTGAAGTCGGCAGGCCGGGAGAAAAACTGTTTTTT
abundance: .; j_gene: TRBJ2-3; v_gene: TRBV15; d_gene: TRBD2; len: 15; CDR3aa: CATSPSGRAPDTQYF; CDR3nt: TGTGCCACCAGTCCTAGCGGGAGGGCCCCGGATACGCAGTATTTT
abundance: once; j_gene: TRBJ2-2; v_gene: TRBV6-5; d_gene: .; len: 12; CDR3aa: CASTKDTGELFF; CDR3nt: TGTGCCAGCACCAAGGACACCGGGGAGCTGTTTTTT
abundance: .; j_gene: TRBJ1-6; v_gene: TRBV5-1; d_gene: .; len: 16; CDR3aa: CASSAGDSTYNSPLHF; CDR3nt: TGCGCCAGCAGCGCCGGGGACTCGACTTATAATTCACCCCTCCACTTT
abundance: .; j_gene: TRBJ1-6; v_gene: TRBV6-1; d_gene: TRBD1; len: 14; CDR3aa: CASITGGTNSPLHF; CDR3nt: TGTGCCAGCATAACAGGGGGGACGAATTCACCCCTCCACTTT
abundance: .; j_gene: TRBJ1-5; v_gene: TRBV18; d_gene: .; len: 14; CDR3aa: CASSPQGDNQPQHF; CDR3nt: TGTGCCAGCTCACCACAGGGGGACAATCAGCCCCAGCATTTT
abundance: .; j_gene: TRBJ2-4; v_gene: TRBV30; d_gene: .; len: 12; CDR3aa: CAWSVQGGIQYF; CDR3nt: TGTGCCTGGAGTGTACAGGGCGGCATTCAGTACTTC
abundance: medium-sized; j_gene: TRBJ1-1; v_gene: TRBV29-1; d_gene: .; len: 12; CDR3aa: CSDEQGNTEAFF; CDR3nt: TGCAGCGATGAACAGGGGAACACTGAAGCTTTCTTT
abundance: .; j_gene: TRBJ2-2; v_gene: TRBV28; d_gene: .; len: 12; CDR3aa: CASSFRPGELFF; CDR3nt: TGTGCCAGCAGTTTTCGGCCCGGGGAGCTGTTTTTT
abundance: .; j_gene: TRBJ2-5; v_gene: TRBV7-9; d_gene: .; len: 15; CDR3aa: CASSLLGGQGETQYF; CDR3nt: TGTGCCAGCAGCTTATTGGGAGGGCAGGGGGAGACCCAGTACTTC
abundance: .; j_gene: TRBJ2-1; v_gene: TRBV5-6; d_gene: TRBD2; len: 16; CDR3aa: CASSSTSGRSYNEQFF; CDR3nt: TGTGCCAGCAGCTCGACTAGCGGGAGATCCTACAATGAGCAGTTCTTC
abundance: .; j_gene: TRBJ1-2; v_gene: TRBV6-5; d_gene: .; len: 15; CDR3aa: CASSFAGEANYGYTF; CDR3nt: TGTGCCAGCAGTTTCGCAGGGGAGGCGAACTATGGCTACACCTTC
abundance: .; j_gene: TRBJ1-1; v_gene: TRBV11-2; d_gene: .; len: 14; CDR3aa: CASSLAALNTEAFF; CDR3nt: TGTGCCAGCAGCTTAGCGGCATTGAACACTGAAGCTTTCTTT
abundance: few; j_gene: TRBJ2-1; v_gene: TRBV29-1; d_gene: TRBD2; len: 17; CDR3aa: CSDLGGASGRAYNEQFF; CDR3nt: TGCAGCGACCTCGGTGGCGCTAGCGGGAGGGCCTACAATGAGCAGTTCTTC
abundance: .; j_gene: TRBJ1-1; v_gene: TRBV13; d_gene: TRBD1; len: 15; CDR3aa: CASSLGGQGGAEAFF; CDR3nt: TGTGCCAGCAGCTTAGGGGGACAGGGCGGGGCTGAAGCTTTCTTT
abundance: .; j_gene: TRBJ2-7; v_gene: TRBV6-5; d_gene: TRBD1; len: 13; CDR3aa: CATNRGPFYEQYF; CDR3nt: TGTGCCACCAACAGGGGGCCCTTCTACGAGCAGTACTTC
abundance: .; j_gene: TRBJ2-4; v_gene: TRBV14; d_gene: TRBD2; len: 16; CDR3aa: CASSRTSTPAKNIQYF; CDR3nt: TGTGCCAGCAGCCGGACTAGCACACCAGCCAAAAACATTCAGTACTTC
abundance: .; j_gene: TRBJ2-3; v_gene: TRBV9; d_gene: .; len: 15; CDR3aa: CASSVARGVTDTQYF; CDR3nt: TGTGCCAGCAGCGTAGCTAGGGGAGTAACAGATACGCAGTATTTT
abundance: few; j_gene: TRBJ1-3; v_gene: TRBV7-7; d_gene: .; len: 15; CDR3aa: CASSPGPNSGNTIYF; CDR3nt: TGTGCTAGCAGCCCAGGACCGAACTCTGGAAACACCATATATTTT
abundance: .; j_gene: TRBJ2-1; v_gene: TRBV30; d_gene: .; len: 11; CDR3aa: CAWSVGGKQFF; CDR3nt: TGTGCCTGGAGTGTGGGCGGGAAGCAGTTCTTC
abundance: few; j_gene: TRBJ1-5; v_gene: TRBV19; d_gene: .; len: 15; CDR3aa: CASTYRAYSNQPQHF; CDR3nt: TGTGCCAGTACCTACAGGGCTTATAGCAATCAGCCCCAGCATTTT
abundance: .; j_gene: TRBJ2-1; v_gene: TRBV7-9; d_gene: TRBD2; len: 15; CDR3aa: CASSPTSGSLFEQFF; CDR3nt: TGTGCCAGCAGCCCGACTAGCGGGAGCCTTTTCGAGCAGTTCTTC
abundance: .; j_gene: TRBJ2-1; v_gene: TRBV6-6; d_gene: TRBD2; len: 13; CDR3aa: CASLAGVTNEQFF; CDR3nt: TGTGCCAGCCTAGCGGGAGTGACCAATGAGCAGTTCTTC
abundance: .; j_gene: TRBJ2-3; v_gene: TRBV15; d_gene: TRBD2; len: 13; CDR3aa: CATELAGADTQYF; CDR3nt: TGTGCCACCGAACTAGCGGGAGCAGATACGCAGTATTTT
abundance: .; j_gene: TRBJ1-4; v_gene: TRBV6-1; d_gene: TRBD1; len: 14; CDR3aa: CASRDRETFEKLFF; CDR3nt: TGTGCCAGCAGGGACAGGGAAACTTTTGAAAAACTGTTTTTT
abundance: .; j_gene: TRBJ2-5; v_gene: TRBV2; d_gene: TRBD2; len: 15; CDR3aa: CASDGGLADQETQYF; CDR3nt: TGTGCCAGCGACGGGGGACTAGCGGACCAAGAGACCCAGTACTTC
abundance: .; j_gene: TRBJ2-1; v_gene: TRBV11-3; d_gene: TRBD2; len: 16; CDR3aa: CASSPKAGGYYNEQFF; CDR3nt: TGTGCCAGCAGTCCTAAAGCGGGAGGGTACTACAATGAGCAGTTCTTC
abundance: few; j_gene: TRBJ2-5; v_gene: TRBV11-2; d_gene: TRBD1; len: 16; CDR3aa: CASSLDPRGLDETQYF; CDR3nt: TGTGCCAGCAGCTTGGATCCCAGGGGGCTGGATGAGACCCAGTACTTC
abundance: .; j_gene: TRBJ1-1; v_gene: TRBV30; d_gene: .; len: 11; CDR3aa: CAWIPGTEAFF; CDR3nt: TGTGCCTGGATACCAGGGACTGAAGCTTTCTTT
abundance: .; j_gene: TRBJ1-6; v_gene: TRBV2; d_gene: .; len: 15; CDR3aa: CASSEGQATRSPLHF; CDR3nt: TGTGCCAGCAGTGAAGGACAGGCCACCCGGTCACCCCTCCACTTT
abundance: .; j_gene: TRBJ2-7; v_gene: TRBV2; d_gene: .; len: 14; CDR3aa: CASSEESGPYEQYF; CDR3nt: TGTGCCAGCAGTGAAGAGTCAGGGCCCTACGAGCAGTACTTC
abundance: .; j_gene: TRBJ2-7; v_gene: TRBV6-6; d_gene: .; len: 14; CDR3aa: CASSYSTYRYEQYF; CDR3nt: TGTGCCAGCAGTTACTCGACTTACCGCTACGAGCAGTACTTC
abundance: .; j_gene: TRBJ1-2; v_gene: TRBV6-5; d_gene: .; len: 15; CDR3aa: CASSYSGGIAYGYTF; CDR3nt: TGTGCCAGCAGTTACTCGGGGGGTATCGCCTATGGCTACACCTTC
abundance: medium-sized; j_gene: TRBJ2-7; v_gene: TRBV28; d_gene: .; len: 13; CDR3aa: CASSLSGNYEQYF; CDR3nt: TGTGCCAGCAGTTTGTCCGGAAACTACGAGCAGTACTTC
abundance: .; j_gene: TRBJ1-1; v_gene: TRBV9; d_gene: TRBD1; len: 14; CDR3aa: CASSPDRTNTEAFF; CDR3nt: TGTGCCAGCAGCCCGGACAGGACGAACACTGAAGCTTTCTTT
abundance: .; j_gene: TRBJ1-2; v_gene: TRBV2; d_gene: .; len: 13; CDR3aa: CARRPGHNYGYTF; CDR3nt: TGTGCCAGAAGACCGGGACACAACTATGGCTACACCTTC
abundance: .; j_gene: TRBJ1-1; v_gene: TRBV6-5; d_gene: .; len: 12; CDR3aa: CASTNPPSVAFF; CDR3nt: TGTGCCAGCACCAACCCGCCGTCGGTGGCTTTCTTT